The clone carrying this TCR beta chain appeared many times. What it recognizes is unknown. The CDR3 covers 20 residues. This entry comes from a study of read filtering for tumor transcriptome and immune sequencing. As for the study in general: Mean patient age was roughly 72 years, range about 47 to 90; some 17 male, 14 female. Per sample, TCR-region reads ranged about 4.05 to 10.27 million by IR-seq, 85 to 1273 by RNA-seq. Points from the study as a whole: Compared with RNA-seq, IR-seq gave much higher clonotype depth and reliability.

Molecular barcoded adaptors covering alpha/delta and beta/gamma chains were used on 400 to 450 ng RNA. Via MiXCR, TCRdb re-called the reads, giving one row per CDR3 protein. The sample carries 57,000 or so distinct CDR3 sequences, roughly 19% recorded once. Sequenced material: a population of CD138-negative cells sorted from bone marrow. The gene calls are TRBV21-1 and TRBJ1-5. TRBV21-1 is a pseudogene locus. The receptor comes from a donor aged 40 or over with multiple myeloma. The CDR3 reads CASSKGRGRTNTNSNQPQHF. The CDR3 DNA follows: TGTGCCAGCAGCAAAGGACGAGGCAGAACCAACACAAATAGCAATCAGCCCCAGCATTTT.